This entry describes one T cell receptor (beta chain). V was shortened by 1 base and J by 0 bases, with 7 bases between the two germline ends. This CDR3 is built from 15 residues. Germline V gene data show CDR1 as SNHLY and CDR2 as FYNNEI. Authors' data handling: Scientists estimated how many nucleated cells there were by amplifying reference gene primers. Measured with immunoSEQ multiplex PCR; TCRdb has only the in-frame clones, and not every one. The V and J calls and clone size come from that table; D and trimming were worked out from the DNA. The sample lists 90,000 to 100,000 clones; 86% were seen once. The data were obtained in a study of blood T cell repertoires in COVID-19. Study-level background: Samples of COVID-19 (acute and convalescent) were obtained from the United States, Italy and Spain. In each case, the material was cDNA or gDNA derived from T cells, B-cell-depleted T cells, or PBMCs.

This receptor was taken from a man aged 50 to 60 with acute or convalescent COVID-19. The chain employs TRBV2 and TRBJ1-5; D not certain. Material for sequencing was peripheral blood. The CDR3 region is CASSEGRGSNQPQHF. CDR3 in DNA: TGTGCCAGCAGTGAAGGGCGGGGTAGCAATCAGCCCCAGCATTTT.